The TCR beta chain under discussion was sequenced for a study of OX40 agonist ivuxolimab in advanced cancers. As for the study in general: Ivuxolimab, an antibody acting as an agonist of OX40 (CD134), was used to treat patients. Dose-escalation patients were diagnosed with hepatocellular carcinoma, melanoma, renal cell cancer or head and neck cancer. Study-wide results and limits: Clonal expansion was among the lowest in partial responders at 0.1-3.0 mg/kg, especially CD8+.

This clone occurred once. Its antigen is unknown. The investigators sampled blood at baseline, at cycle 4 day 1, and at cycle 7 day 1. Repertoires were generated with immunoSEQ multiplex PCR, while TCRdb's copy carries only in-frame clones and drops some. The sample has around 50,000 clones; approximately 89% are singletons. This CDR3 has 15 residues. V trimming: 7 bases; J trimming: 7 bases; junction bases outside the gene matches: 11. The germline gives CDR1 LGHNT, CDR2 FRNRAP. The V and J genes are TRBV12-5 and TRBJ1-2, with 11 positions matching TRBD1. The source is an adult with an advanced solid tumor such as melanoma, head and neck, liver or kidney cancer. Sequenced material: CD4+ or CD8+ T cells sorted from blood, taken in a trial of the OX40 agonist ivuxolimab. The CDR3 sequence: CASAEGGQGAGGYTF. The CDR3 DNA reads as TGTGCTAGTGCTGAAGGTGGACAGGGGGCGGGTGGCTACACCTTC.